The source of this T cell receptor beta chain is a study of cytomegalovirus exposure and HLA in healthy donors (TCRdb year 2017). Regarding the study in general: An earlier analysis of fewer than 750 of the donors reported approximately 260 Gb of sequence data and 100 million to 120 million unique TCR beta sequences obtained from some 200 million T cells. An early release covering about 600 HLA-typed donors comprised 250 to 350 gigabases of sequencing data and roughly 86 million unique TCR sequences. The genetic ancestry cluster associated with self-reported Caucasian donors included 81% of the 398 genotyped donors. The study aimed to test whether signatures of past pathogen exposure could be identified by cataloging public T cell receptors. Using immunosequencing, the study profiled T cell repertoires from fewer than 700 subjects and related those repertoires to cytomegalovirus serostatus. A separate validation cohort of over a hundred different subjects was used in addition to the roughly 620-subject first cohort. To predict cytomegalovirus infection status, the study brought together high-throughput TCR immunosequencing, statistical association of individual TCRs with disease status, and machine learning. A later analysis re-analyzed previously published TCR beta repertoires from 650 to 800 donors and added high-resolution HLA genotyping to study TCR occurrence patterns. The later analysis used no new phenotypic data to find candidate immune exposures, relying instead on TCR beta sequences and their occurrence across donors. In an earlier analysis of around 540 of the donors, high-throughput TCR beta sequencing was used to judge whether each TCR beta V gene segment behaved as functional or pseudogenic. Alongside the repertoire data, information on donor age, sex, ethnicity and CMV serostatus was compiled. A later genetic analysis used genome-wide SNP genotypes for about 65% of the roughly 670 donors, treating that subset as a discovery cohort. All discovery cohort repertoires had been generated on a single sequencing platform. HLA typing covered class I and class II loci at four-digit resolution. Typing coverage varied by locus: roughly 620-640 donors for A, B, C, DRB1 and DQB1; under 550 for DQA1; around 610 for DPA1; fewer than 480 for DPB1. Roughly 5 DR-DQ haplotypes were handled as single units for association and clustering, since linkage in the cohort was strong. On average, around 240,000 unique TCR beta nucleotide sequences were sequenced per donor among a few hundred genotyped donors of the cohort, with approximately 18% of those sequences being non-productive. On the study overall, not on this receptor specifically: A further reported finding was that TCR beta sequences accurately predicted the HLA-A and HLA-B alleles for most subjects in the first cohort. A later analysis found that TCR association rates varied across HLA loci, with DRB1 alleles showing the most associated TCRs and HLA-C alleles the fewest. A group of highly shared sequence variants was considered likely to be a technical artifact of the sequencing pipeline. The presence/absence analyses assumed that sequencing depth was roughly uniform across donors, and that assumption may not be true. The authors suggested that the approach could potentially be generalized to other disease states and immunological phenotypes. Linkage disequilibrium might explain the correlated functional status among segregating V segments, but an unknown experimental factor could not be ruled out. The classifier was reported to diagnose cytomegalovirus status with high specificity and sensitivity in both the original and validation cohorts. A later analysis associated about 16,000 TCR beta sequences with specific HLA alleles at a false discovery rate of 0.05. In a later genetic analysis, fewer N-insertions in productive TCRs were reported among donors in an Asian-associated ancestry cluster than the roughly 640-donor mean. Immune exposure information for the cohort was limited to CMV serostatus. Most CMV-associated TCR beta chains appeared to be HLA-restricted in a later analysis, and the HLA associations seemed to be driven largely by CMV exposure. In a later analysis, HLA-associated TCR beta chains were found to be more clonally expanded and to have lower generation probabilities than equally common non-associated chains. A few of the identified cytomegalovirus-associated TCR beta chains were confirmed in vitro to be specific for cytomegalovirus antigens. In the study, around 160 TCR beta chains were listed as associated with cytomegalovirus. Because the 87-base-pair reads could not distinguish some IMGT-functional V segments, including TRBV6-2 and TRBV6-3, those segments were excluded. In this cohort, only TCR beta chains were sequenced, and detectable features were limited by the absence of alpha or paired-chain data. According to a later analysis, parvovirus B19, influenza, CMV and Epstein-Barr virus appeared linked to several top co-occurrence clusters. Because HLA typing was unavailable for some donors at each locus, only the typed subset was used in association tests. Strong co-occurrence of HLA alleles, especially DR and DQ, made assigning TCR associations to individual alleles difficult. In a later genetic analysis, a missense DCLRE1C variant was associated with V-gene and J-gene trimming of TCR beta chains, and the association was replicated in an independent cohort. Because counts were too low, seventeen rarely observed V segments, including chromosome 9 orphons, were left out of the earlier analysis of 587 of the donors. Across donors, most TCR sequences were observed very rarely, whereas some public TCRs were present in many individuals. In an earlier analysis of about 550 of the donors, most TCR beta V segments were observed in productive rearrangements about 90% or about 30% of the time, broadly matching IMGT annotations.

The library came from the immunoSEQ multiplex PCR assay. The multiplex PCR relied on a mix of 60 forward primers for TCR Vbeta segments and 13 reverse primers for TCR Jbeta segments. Amplification of the CDR3 region of rearranged TCR beta genes was performed with a multiplex PCR assay on genomic DNA. The amplified TCR beta libraries were sequenced on the Illumina HiSeq System as 87-base-pair reads. As for the authors' bioinformatics: Across the 640 or so repertoires, a later analysis counted roughly 77 million unique TCR beta chains, roughly 11 million of which were shared by at least two donors. Raw reads were error-corrected and collapsed into unique sequences with a nearest-neighbor algorithm that merged closely related sequences to remove PCR and sequencing errors. CDR3 sequences were aligned to IMGT reference sequences to assign V, D and J gene segments. Each retained sequence needed at least a six-nucleotide match to both a V gene segment and a J gene segment. Rearrangements were classified as productive when the CDR3 lacked stop codons and remained in frame with V and J, and all other rearrangements were classified as non-productive. CDR3 was defined according to IMGT convention as the region running from the second conserved V-encoded cysteine to the conserved J-encoded phenylalanine. The earlier analysis of about 610 of the donors excluded any sequence lacking an unambiguous match to a single V gene segment. In an earlier analysis of some 590 of the donors, V segments were called functional above 56.7% productive rearrangements and were called segregating when the between-donor standard deviation exceeded 5%. A statistical classification framework was developed to diagnose cytomegalovirus status using the catalog of TCR beta chain sequences. V and J gene assignment, in a later analysis, came from comparing TCR nucleotide sequences with IMGT/GENE-DB human TR gene sequences. In a later analysis, CDR3 sequences and most-parsimonious VDJ recombination scenarios were assigned using the TCRdist pipeline. A later analysis defined each TCR beta chain by its CDR3 amino acid sequence plus V-gene family, and excluded reads lacking a unique V-gene family. In a later analysis, around 650 highly shared, low-generation-probability nucleotide sequences were removed to address suspected cross-contamination and a sequencing artifact. A later analysis calculated a clonal expansion index for each public chain from normalized within-repertoire ranks of inferred template counts. In a later analysis, generation probabilities were computed with a VDJ recombination model fitted to out-of-frame rearrangements, and the resulting probabilities were checked against IGoR. In a later analysis, TCR-TCR, TCR-HLA and TCR-CMV co-occurrence was scored with hypergeometric tests, and a repertoire-size bias correction was applied to TCR pairs. In a later analysis, false discovery rates were estimated by permuting HLA or CMV assignments 20 times. A later analysis grouped co-occurring TCRs with DBSCAN, adding TCRdist sequence similarity when clustering within HLA-allele-positive subsets. Repertoires with fewer than 30,000 or more than 120,000 public chains, plus five repertoires with anomalous nucleotide sharing, were excluded from co-occurrence clustering. The clones in this table, taken by TCRdb from immuneACCESS, are in-frame only. Not every clone is retained; where verified, under half of the shortfall comes from an unresolved V gene, and the cause of the rest is unknown. V, J and clone size were drawn from that table, and D and trimming were deduced from the DNA. The sample includes a few hundred thousand clones, with around 65% observed a single time. The ten top clones hold around 2% of the sample.

Ends trimmed: V by 5 bases, J by 0 bases; bases unmatched to a gene: 6. There are 17 amino acids in the CDR3, from cysteine to phenylalanine inclusive. Solely the CDR3 DNA is kept, with 51 bases framed from the first base. CDR1 SGHNT and CDR2 YYREEE are derived from the germline V gene (reference sequence). The cohort consisted of more than 650 healthy bone marrow donors. Cohort members were all nominally healthy when sampled, although unrecorded immune exposures were likely present. The donor was CMV seronegative and belonged to the group of around 400 seronegative cohort members. A peripheral blood sample was collected from each donor, and TCR beta sequencing was performed on peripheral blood mononuclear cells. The Qiagen DNeasy Blood Extraction Kit was used to extract genomic DNA from the blood cell samples. On this clone: Its antigen remains unidentified. No base quality values were provided; no much bigger clone lies one nucleotide off.

This receptor was taken from a female donor in good health and CMV-seronegative. The sample comprised PBMCs. This chain joins TRBV5-4 to TRBJ2-2; TRBD2 lines up with 11 middle nucleotides. This receptor has the CDR3 CASRSGTSGPNTGELFF. The DNA is as follows: TGTGCCAGCAGGTCCGGGACTAGCGGTCCGAACACCGGGGAGCTGTTTTTT.